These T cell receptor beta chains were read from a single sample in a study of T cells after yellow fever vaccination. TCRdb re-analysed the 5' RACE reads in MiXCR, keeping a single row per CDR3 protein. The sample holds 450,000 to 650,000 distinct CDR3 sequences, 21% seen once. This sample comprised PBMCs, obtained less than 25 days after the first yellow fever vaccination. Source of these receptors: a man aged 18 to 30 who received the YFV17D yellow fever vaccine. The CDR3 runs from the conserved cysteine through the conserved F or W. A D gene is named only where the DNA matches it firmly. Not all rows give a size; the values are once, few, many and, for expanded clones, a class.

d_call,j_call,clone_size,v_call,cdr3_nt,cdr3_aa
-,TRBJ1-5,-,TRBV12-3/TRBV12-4,TGTGCCAGCAGTTTCGGGGTTAGGGAGCAGCCCCAGCATTTT,CASSFGVREQPQHF
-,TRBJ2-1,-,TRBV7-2,TGTGCCAGCGTCCAGGGGAGCTCCTGGTGGGATGAGCAGTTCTTC,CASVQGSSWWDEQFF
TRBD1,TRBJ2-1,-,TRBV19,TGTGCCAGTAGACTTCACCCCCGGACAGGGGTCGATGAGCAGTTCTTC,CASRLHPRTGVDEQFF
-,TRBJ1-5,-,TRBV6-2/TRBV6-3,TGTGCCACGAAGGACGGACGAAATCAGCCCCAGCATTTT,CATKDGRNQPQHF
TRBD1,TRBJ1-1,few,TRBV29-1,TGCAGCGTTGATCAAGAAGAGGAGCTCACCGGGACAGAGAACACTGAAGCTTTCTTT,CSVDQEEELTGTENTEAFF
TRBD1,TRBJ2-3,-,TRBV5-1,TGCGCCAGCAGCTCGGGACAGGATAGCAGGGCAGATACGCAGTATTTT,CASSSGQDSRADTQYF
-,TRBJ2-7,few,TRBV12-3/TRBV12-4,TGTGCCAGCCTGAGAGCTGATACCTACGAGCAGTACTTC,CASLRADTYEQYF
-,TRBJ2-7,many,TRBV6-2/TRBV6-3,TGTGCCAGCACCCCGACAGGGAGGTACGAGCAGTACTTC,CASTPTGRYEQYF
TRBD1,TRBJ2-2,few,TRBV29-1,TGCAGCGTCGTGGACAGGGGAGCGAACACCGGGGAGCTGTTTTTT,CSVVDRGANTGELFF
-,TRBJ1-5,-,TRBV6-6,TGTGCCAGCAGTTCACAGGCAAATCAGCCCCAGCATTTT,CASSSQANQPQHF
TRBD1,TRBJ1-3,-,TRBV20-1,TGCAGTGCTGGCACAGGGGTCTCTGGAAACACCATATATTTT,CSAGTGVSGNTIYF
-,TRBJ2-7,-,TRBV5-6,TGTGCCAGCAGCCGACCGGACAGCCGTCTATCCTACGAGCAGTACTTC,CASSRPDSRLSYEQYF
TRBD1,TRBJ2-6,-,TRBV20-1,TGCAGTGCCTGGGGACAGTTCCGCTCTGGGGCCAACGTCCTGACTTTC,CSAWGQFRSGANVLTF
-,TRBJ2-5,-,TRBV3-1,TGTGCCAGCAGCGATGGGCGCACGGGGAGGGAGACCCAGTACTTC,CASSDGRTGRETQYF
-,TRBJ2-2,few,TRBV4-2,TGTGCCAGCAGCCATCAATCAGCGAACACCGGGGAGCTGTTTTTT,CASSHQSANTGELFF
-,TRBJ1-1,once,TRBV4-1,TGCGCCAGCAGCCAAGTGGGCGGTGAAGCTTTCTTT,CASSQVGGEAFF
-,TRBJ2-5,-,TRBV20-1,TGCAGTGCATACGAACCGGGGACGGGAGAGACCCAGTACTTC,CSAYEPGTGETQYF
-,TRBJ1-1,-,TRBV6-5,TGTGCCAGCAGTTACTCGAGTCTGGCTGCTTCCACGACGGCTTTCTTT,CASSYSSLAASTTAFF
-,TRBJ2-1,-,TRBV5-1,TGCGCCAGCAGCTTGGTTGTAACAGTCAATGAGCAGTTCTTC,CASSLVVTVNEQFF
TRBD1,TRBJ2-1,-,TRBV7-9,TGTGCCAGCAGCCAAGACAGGGAACATGAGCAGTTCTTC,CASSQDREHEQFF
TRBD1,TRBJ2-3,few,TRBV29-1,TGCAGTGCGACAGGGGACAGGGGCACAGATACGCAGTATTTT,CSATGDRGTDTQYF
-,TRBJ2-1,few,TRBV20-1,TGCAGTGCTCCCAGGGAGTATGAGCAGTTCTTC,CSAPREYEQFF
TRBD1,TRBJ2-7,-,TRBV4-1,TGCGCCAGCAGCTCGGGACAGGGGTCCGGCGAGCAGTACTTC,CASSSGQGSGEQYF
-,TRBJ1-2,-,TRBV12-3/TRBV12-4,TGTGCCAGCAGTCCGGCGAGAGCCTACTATGGCTACACCTTC,CASSPARAYYGYTF
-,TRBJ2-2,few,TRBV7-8,TGTGCCAGCAGCTCTCAGGGCTCAAACACCGGGGAGCTGTTTTTT,CASSSQGSNTGELFF
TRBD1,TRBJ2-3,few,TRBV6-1,TGTGCCAGCAGTCAGGGACAGGACACAGATACGCAGTATTTT,CASSQGQDTDTQYF
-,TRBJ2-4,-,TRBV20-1,TGCAGTGCTAGAGAACGGGGCCCCAAAAACATTCAGTACTTC,CSARERGPKNIQYF
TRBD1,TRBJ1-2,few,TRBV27,TGTGCCAGCCGTACAGGGGGGTTTTCGGGCTACACCTTC,CASRTGGFSGYTF
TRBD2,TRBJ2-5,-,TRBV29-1,TGCAGCGCGGGGGGAGGACGGACCCAGTACTTC,CSAGGGRTQYF
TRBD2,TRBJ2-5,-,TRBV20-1,TGCAGTGCTAGCCCGGGGGGGCCGTGGGAGACCCAGTACTTC,CSASPGGPWETQYF
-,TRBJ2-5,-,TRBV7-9,TGTGCCAGCAGGTTTGGGATTGACAAAGAGACCCAGTACTTC,CASRFGIDKETQYF
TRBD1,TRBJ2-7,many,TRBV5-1,TGCGCCAGCAGCTTGCAGGGGGCGGACGAGCAGTACTTC,CASSLQGADEQYF